The 15 T cell receptor beta chains given below trace back to one sample, sequenced in a study of cytomegalovirus exposure and HLA in healthy donors (dated by TCRdb to the late 2010s). Libraries were made using the immunoSEQ multiplex PCR assay. For the multiplex PCR, a mixture combining 60 forward primers for TCR Vbeta segments and 13 reverse primers for TCR Jbeta segments was used. TCRdb provides this immuneACCESS table in a form limited to in-frame rearrangements. Some clones are lacking; in checked studies, under half of them reflect an unresolved V gene, and why the rest are absent is not known. The sample table holds 150,000 to 170,000 clones, of which 75% were seen once. 1.2% to 1.5% of the sample comes from the top ten. The sample was PBMCs. The receptors originated from a young man in good health and CMV-seronegative.

The V gene is TRBV2, the J gene TRBJ2-1; TRBD2 aligns across 10 bases. The CDR3 is 14 amino acids. J lost 7 bases, V lost 5 bases, and 5 bases had no gene match. Germline V gene sequence: CDR1 SNHLY, CDR2 FYNNEI. The CDR3 loop reads CASSQREGLNEQFF. The CDR3 nucleotides are TGTGCCAGCAGTCAGCGGGAGGGCCTAAATGAGCAGTTCTTC. Variable domain in full (rest from reference TRBV2 and TRBJ2-1): EPEVTQTPSHQVTQMGQEVILRCVPISNHLYFYWYRQILGQKVEFLVSFYNNEISEKSEIFDDQFSVERPDGSNFTLKIRSTKLEDSAMYFCASSQREGLNEQFFGPGTRLTVL.

The gene calls are TRBV2 and TRBJ2-1; 11 nucleotides match TRBD2. The germline V gene encodes CDR1 SNHLY and CDR2 FYNNEI. The CDR3 runs 17 residues. V lost 10 bases and J lost 8; bases outside the gene matches: 19. The CDR3 spells CAINRGLGLAARDEQFF. For the CDR3, the DNA is TGTGCCATCAACAGGGGATTGGGACTAGCGGCGAGGGATGAGCAGTTCTTC.

This clone was seen a handful of times. Other DNA sequences in the sample encode the same CDR3. This chain joins TRBV7-8 and TRBJ2-5; D remains unclear. CDR3 length: 12 residues. In germline, CDR1 is SGHVS, CDR2 FQNEAQ. V lost 5 bases and J lost 0, with 4 bases in between. The CDR3 spells CASSRDQETQYF. Written as DNA, the CDR3 is TGTGCCAGCAGCCGGGACCAAGAGACCCAGTACTTC.

J is TRBJ1-2 and V is TRBV29-1; 9 bases align to TRBD1. The CDR3 length is 12 residues. From germline, CDR1 is SQVTM and CDR2 ANQGSEA. J was trimmed by 3 bases and V by 7 bases; bases with no gene match: 3. Here the CDR3 DNA reads TGCAGCGCGGGGGACAGGGACTATGGCTACACCTTC. It encodes CSAGDRDYGYTF.

Here the CDR3 reads CASSPGQGRNNYGYTF. CDR3 nucleotide sequence: TGTGCCAGCAGCCCTGGACAGGGCAGAAACAACTATGGCTACACCTTC. The chain joins TRBV7-9 to TRBJ1-2; 8 bases are a match to TRBD1. CDR3 length equals 16 residues. Germline lookup yields CDR1 SEHNR and CDR2 FQNEAQ (reference sequence). V shed 5 bases, J shed 2 bases, and the junction held 10 bases outside the gene matches.

The chain employs TRBV4-1 and TRBJ2-5; TRBD1 might be the D (6 bases). The assigned J gene may be wrong: the sequence end matches TRBJ2-7 better. The V gene's germline CDR1 is MGHRA and CDR2 YSYEKL. The CDR3 sequence is 15 residues long. For the CDR3, the DNA is TGCGCCAGCAGCCAAGTGAGGGGGAGAGGGTACGAGCAGTACTTC. Amino acid sequence: CASSQVRGRGYEQYF.

The V call is TRBV2, the J call TRBJ1-2; D unclear. Germline values: CDR1 SNHLY, CDR2 FYNNEI. The CDR3 runs 14 residues. V lost 10 bases and J lost 0, with 15 bases in between. The CDR3, as DNA: TGTGCCACCTTTAAGGCAGGTCCTAACTATGGCTACACCTTC. It codes for CATFKAGPNYGYTF.

The J gene is TRBJ1-6, the V gene TRBV30; maybe TRBD1 (6 bases). Germline V gene data show CDR1 as GTSNPN and CDR2 as SVGIG (reference sequence). The CDR3 has 14 residues. V lost 3 bases to trimming and J lost 4 bases, with 10 bases between them. CDR3 residues: CAWSRQAYNSPLHF. The CDR3 nucleotides read TGTGCCTGGAGCCGACAGGCGTATAATTCACCCCTCCACTTT.

This chain links TRBV7-6 with TRBJ2-1, with TRBD2 as a possible D gene (6 bases). The CDR3 length is 13 residues. Germline V gene data show CDR1 as SGHVS and CDR2 as FNYEAQ. Trimming took 4 bases from V and 4 from J, leaving 8 bases between them. The CDR3 protein is CASSWGLYNEQFF. The DNA for the CDR3 is TGTGCCAGCAGCTGGGGACTGTACAATGAGCAGTTCTTC.

This clone showed up just once. The chain recombines TRBV7-9 with TRBJ2-7, with TRBD2 matching over 8 bases. The V gene end was trimmed by 1 base and the J gene end by 1 base; junction bases not matched to a gene: 6. The CDR3 consists of 16 residues. Germline V CDR1 and CDR2: SEHNR, FQNEAQ (reference sequence). Here the CDR3 reads CASSLGSGRASYEQYF. The CDR3 nucleotides read TGTGCCAGCAGCTTAGGCAGCGGGAGAGCATCCTACGAGCAGTACTTC.

This clone showed up just a few times. This sequence joins TRBV28 and TRBJ1-5; 9 nucleotides match TRBD1. The V gene's germline CDR1 is MDHEN and CDR2 SYDVKM. V lost 7 bases to trimming and J lost 11 bases; unmatched junction nucleotides: 15. The CDR3 length is 15 residues. In DNA, the CDR3 is TGTGCCAGCACCGGGACAGGGAATGAGTTGTCGGCCCAGCATTTT. Amino acids: CASTGTGNELSAQHF.

This clone was detected only a few times. This chain uses TRBV4-1 with TRBJ2-3, with D tentatively TRBD2 (6 bases). Deletions cut 7 bases from V and 0 bases from J, with 17 bases between. In germline, CDR1 is MGHRA, CDR2 YSYEKL. This CDR3 spans 16 amino acids. CDR3 residues: CASTPGVAVSTDTQYF. CDR3 coding DNA: TGCGCCAGCACCCCGGGGGTAGCGGTAAGCACAGATACGCAGTATTTT.

A remark on this clone: This specimen includes other DNA sequences encoding the same CDR3. The gene calls are TRBV19 and TRBJ2-5; 8 bases match TRBD1. The trim removed 2 bases at V and 2 bases at J, leaving 1 base unmatched. Germline CDR1 reads LNHDA; CDR2 reads SQIVND (reference sequence). The CDR3 has 14 amino acids. The CDR3 DNA reads TGTGCCAGTAGTATAACAGGGGGACAAGAGACCCAGTACTTC. This encodes CASSITGGQETQYF.

The chain uses TRBV5-1 and TRBJ2-2; TRBD1 might be the D (7 bases). Between the trimmed V and J ends, which lost 1 base and 2 bases, there was a span of 9 bases. The CDR3 consists of 15 residues. Germline CDR1 reads SGHRS; CDR2 reads YFSETQ. The CDR3 here is CASSLQGGNTGELFF. As DNA, the CDR3 is TGCGCCAGCAGCTTGCAGGGGGGAAACACCGGGGAGCTGTTTTTT.

V gene TRBV7-9 combines with J gene TRBJ1-1; maybe TRBD1 (5 bases). Per the germline V gene, CDR1 is SEHNR and CDR2 is FQNEAQ (reference sequence). This CDR3 has 16 residues. V dropped 5 bases and J dropped 1 base, with 17 bases sitting between them. CDR3 sequence: CASSESGAGPNTEAFF. CDR3 nucleotide sequence: TGTGCCAGCAGCGAATCGGGCGCGGGGCCGAACACTGAAGCTTTCTTT.